This section outlines one TCR beta chain sequence together with its context. V was shortened by 5 bases and J by 4 bases, with 11 bases between the two germline ends. Germline loops: CDR1 SGHTA, CDR2 FQGNSA. CDR3 length: 13 amino acids. TCRdb's copy holds only in-frame clones and misses some; the assay was immunoSEQ multiplex PCR. The data show 150,000 to 200,000 clones, 84% seen once. The entry originates in a study of blood T cell repertoires in COVID-19. Overall study context: Researchers got acute and convalescent COVID-19 samples from the United States, Italy and Spain.

This sequence was found in a middle-aged man who had recovered from COVID-19. Material: PBMCs or T cells enriched from blood (not recorded which). V is TRBV7-2 and J is TRBJ2-5; a weak D match, TRBD2 (5 bases). Here the CDR3 reads CASSLGGLETQYF. The CDR3 nucleotides read TGTGCCAGCAGCCTCGGAGGACTAGAGACCCAGTACTTC.